This paragraph reports one T cell receptor beta chain. Its antigen specificity is not known. No much larger clone exists at a distance of one base, and base qualities are not known. Library preparation employed the immunoSEQ multiplex PCR assay. The multiplex PCR relied on a mix of 60 forward primers for TCR Vbeta segments and 13 reverse primers for TCR Jbeta segments. Amplification of the CDR3 region of rearranged TCR beta genes was performed with a multiplex PCR assay on genomic DNA. The amplified TCR beta libraries were sequenced on the Illumina HiSeq System as 87-base-pair reads. In the paper's pipeline: In a later analysis, some 80 million unique TCR beta chains were counted across the 650 to 700 repertoires, and some 10 million of these chains were shared by at least two donors. A nearest-neighbor algorithm error-corrected the raw reads and collapsed the reads into unique sequences, merging closely related sequences to remove PCR and sequencing errors. V, D and J gene segments were assigned by aligning CDR3 sequences to IMGT reference sequences. For a sequence to be retained, a match of at least six nucleotides was required to both a V gene segment and a J gene segment. A rearrangement was called productive if the CDR3 had no stop codons and remained in frame with V and J, and every other rearrangement was called non-productive. Following IMGT convention, CDR3 was defined as the stretch from the second conserved V-encoded cysteine up to the conserved J-encoded phenylalanine. The earlier analysis of roughly 590 of the donors excluded any sequence lacking an unambiguous match to a single V gene segment. In an earlier analysis of about 590 of the donors, a V segment was called functional when productive rearrangements were above 56.7%, and segregating when the standard deviation between donors exceeded 5%. A statistical classification framework was built to diagnose cytomegalovirus status from the catalog of TCR beta chain sequences. In a later analysis, TCR nucleotide sequences were compared against IMGT/GENE-DB human TR gene sequences so that V and J genes could be assigned. A later analysis assigned CDR3 sequences and most-parsimonious VDJ recombination scenarios with the TCRdist pipeline. In a later analysis, each TCR beta chain was defined by its CDR3 amino acid sequence together with its V-gene family, and reads lacking a unique V-gene family were excluded. As a way to deal with suspected cross-contamination and a sequencing artifact, a later analysis dropped under 600 nucleotide sequences that were highly shared and had low generation probability. In a later analysis, a clonal expansion index was calculated for each public chain from normalized within-repertoire ranks of inferred template counts. In a later analysis, generation probabilities were computed using a VDJ recombination model fitted to out-of-frame rearrangements, and the results were checked against IGoR. In a later analysis, hypergeometric tests were used to score TCR-TCR, TCR-HLA and TCR-CMV co-occurrence, with a repertoire-size bias correction applied to TCR pairs. To estimate false discovery rates, a later analysis permuted the HLA or CMV assignments 20 times. A later analysis grouped co-occurring TCRs with DBSCAN, adding TCRdist sequence similarity when clustering within HLA-allele-positive subsets. Repertoires with fewer than 30,000 or more than 120,000 public chains, plus five repertoires with anomalous nucleotide sharing, were excluded from co-occurrence clustering. Here the immuneACCESS table is served through TCRdb, limited to in-frame sequences with V and J called. Missing clones are a known gap in these copies; in checked studies unresolved V genes cover under half, and the rest lacks a known reason. V and J calls plus clone size are reproduced from that table; the DNA served to infer D and trimming. The sample has around 140,000 clones on record, about 86% of them singletons. The ten largest clones represent roughly 5.2% of the sample.

This specimen belongs to a study of cytomegalovirus exposure and HLA in healthy donors (TCRdb year 2017). For the study in its entirety: According to an earlier analysis of several hundred of the donors, roughly 180 million T cells yielded 100 million or so unique TCR beta sequences and approximately 300 Gb of sequence data. The study was designed to test whether signatures of past pathogen exposure could be identified by cataloging public T cell receptors. High-throughput TCR immunosequencing, statistical association of individual TCRs with disease status, and machine learning were combined to predict cytomegalovirus infection status. Roughly 320 gigabases of sequencing data and 70 million to 100 million unique TCR sequences made up an early release that covered approximately 650 HLA-typed donors. Every discovery cohort repertoire had been produced on one sequencing platform. A separate validation cohort of more than 100 different subjects was used in addition to the roughly 670-subject first cohort. Rather than using new phenotypic data, the later analysis identified candidate immune exposures from TCR beta sequences and from how often those sequences occurred across donors. To decide whether each TCR beta V gene segment behaved as functional or pseudogenic, an earlier analysis of 587 of the donors relied on high-throughput TCR beta sequencing. A later genetic analysis used genome-wide SNP genotypes for about 60% of the 666 donors, treating that subset as a discovery cohort. Among the roughly 380 genotyped donors, approximately 81% belonged to the genetic ancestry cluster associated with self-reported Caucasian donors. The number of donors typed differed by locus, with roughly 620-630 for A, B, C, DRB1 and DQB1, around 560 for DQA1, 600 to 610 for DPA1, and under 490 for DPB1. Among approximately 370 genotyped donors of the cohort, an average of around 250,000 unique TCR beta nucleotide sequences was sequenced per donor, of which about 18% were non-productive. To study patterns of TCR occurrence, a later analysis re-analyzed previously published TCR beta repertoires from around 670 donors and added high-resolution HLA genotyping. Donor age, sex, ethnicity and CMV serostatus were collected together with the repertoire data. A few DR-DQ haplotypes were handled as single units for association and clustering because linkage in the cohort was strong. The T cell repertoires of roughly 660 subjects were profiled by immunosequencing and related to cytomegalovirus serostatus. HLA typing covered class I and class II loci at four-digit resolution. What the study reported, not specific to this receptor: In a later analysis, HLA-associated TCR beta chains showed more clonal expansion and lower generation probabilities than non-associated chains that were equally common. Specific HLA alleles were associated with over 15,000 TCR beta sequences at a false discovery rate of 0.05 in a later analysis. A further reported finding was that TCR beta sequences accurately predicted the HLA-A and HLA-B alleles for most subjects in the first cohort. The authors suggested that the approach could potentially be extended to other disease states and immunological phenotypes. CMV serostatus was the only immune exposure information available for the cohort. According to a later analysis, parvovirus B19, influenza, CMV and Epstein-Barr virus appeared linked to several top co-occurrence clusters. A later analysis found that most CMV-associated TCR beta chains appeared HLA-restricted, with HLA associations seemingly driven largely by CMV exposure. Linkage disequilibrium might explain the correlated functional status among segregating V segments, but an unknown experimental factor could not be excluded. In vitro tests confirmed that a few of the cytomegalovirus-associated TCR beta chains recognize cytomegalovirus antigens. A cluster of highly shared sequence variants was judged likely to be a technical artifact of the sequencing pipeline. A later analysis found that TCR association rates varied across HLA loci, with DRB1 alleles showing the most associated TCRs and HLA-C alleles the fewest. Most TCR sequences were seen in very few donors, while some public TCRs were found in many individuals. In an earlier analysis of about 540 of the donors, most TCR beta V segments were observed in productive rearrangements about 90% or about 30% of the time, broadly matching IMGT annotations. Assigning TCR associations to individual alleles was difficult when HLA alleles, especially DR and DQ, strongly co-occurred. The cohort was sequenced for TCR beta chains only, and without alpha or paired-chain data the features that could be detected were limited. According to a later genetic analysis, donors in an Asian-associated ancestry cluster had fewer N-insertions in productive TCRs than the approximately 670-donor mean. The earlier analysis of approximately 560 of the donors excluded some 15 rarely observed V segments, including chromosome 9 orphons, because counts were too low. HLA typing was unavailable for some donors at each locus, so association tests used only the typed subset. Roughly uniform sequencing depth across donors was assumed in presence/absence analyses, although this assumption may not hold. Because the 87-base-pair reads could not distinguish some IMGT-functional V segments, including TRBV6-2 and TRBV6-3, those segments were excluded. The classifier was reported to diagnose cytomegalovirus status with high specificity and sensitivity in both the original cohort and the validation cohort. An association between a missense DCLRE1C variant and V-gene and J-gene trimming of TCR beta chains was found in a later genetic analysis and replicated in an independent cohort. The study gave a list of more than 150 TCR beta chains associated with cytomegalovirus.

The cysteine opens and the phenylalanine closes a CDR3 of 12 amino acids. Kept here is only the CDR3 DNA, which spans 36 bases and is read in frame from base 1. V lost 4 bases and J lost 0 bases; the stretch between them is 4 bases long. Based on the germline V gene (reference sequence), the CDR1 and CDR2 sequences are GTSNPN and SVGIG. The cohort consisted of hundreds of healthy bone marrow donors. Cohort members were all nominally healthy when sampled, although unrecorded immune exposures were likely present. The donor tested CMV seronegative, placing the donor among the 350 or so seronegative members of the cohort. Each donor provided a peripheral blood sample, and peripheral blood mononuclear cells were used for TCR beta sequencing. The Qiagen DNeasy Blood Extraction Kit was used to extract genomic DNA from the blood cell samples.

The receptor was isolated from a woman younger than 45 in good health and CMV-seronegative. Sequencing was done on a sample of PBMCs. The rearranged chain carries TRBV30 and TRBJ2-1; the D gene cannot be named for sure. Here is the DNA: TGTGCCTGGACGAGCTCCTACAATGAGCAGTTCTTC. Translated, it reads CAWTSSYNEQFF.